This entry is about one T cell receptor beta chain. This sample stems from a study of blood T cell repertoires in COVID-19. Study as a whole: Samples representing acute and convalescent COVID-19 were sourced from the United States, Italy and Spain. PBMCs, B-cell-depleted T cells, or T cells provided the cDNA or gDNA that made up the material.

Authors' analysis steps: Scientists estimated how many nucleated cells there were by amplifying reference gene primers. TCRdb's copy holds only in-frame clones and misses some; the assay was immunoSEQ multiplex PCR. The V and J calls and clone size come from that table; D and trimming were worked out from the DNA. Altogether approximately 100,000 clones are present, around 85% being singletons, with the ten largest covering 38%. The receptor's source is a man older than 75 with acute or convalescent COVID-19. Sequenced input: peripheral blood.

The CDR3 protein is CASSWDPGLTNYEQYF. For the CDR3, the DNA is TGTGCCAGCAGCTGGGACCCGGGACTAACAAACTACGAGCAGTACTTC. The chain carries TRBV5-4 and TRBJ2-7, with 7 bases lining up with TRBD2. The ends lost 3 bases at V and 3 bases at J; junction bases unmatched: 12. The CDR3 spans 16 residues. Germline CDR1 reads SGHNT; CDR2 reads YYREEE (reference sequence).